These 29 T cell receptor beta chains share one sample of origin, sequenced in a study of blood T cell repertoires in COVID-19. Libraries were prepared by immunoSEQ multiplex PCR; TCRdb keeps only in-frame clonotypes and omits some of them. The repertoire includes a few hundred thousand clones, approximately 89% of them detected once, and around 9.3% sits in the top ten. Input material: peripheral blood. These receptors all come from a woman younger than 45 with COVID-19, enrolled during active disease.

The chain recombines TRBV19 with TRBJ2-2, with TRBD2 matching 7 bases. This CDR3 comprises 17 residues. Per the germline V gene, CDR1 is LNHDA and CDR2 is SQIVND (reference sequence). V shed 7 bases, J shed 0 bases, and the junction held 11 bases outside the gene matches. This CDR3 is CASTTWGGSPNTGELFF. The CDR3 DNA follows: TGTGCCAGTACCACTTGGGGGGGGTCCCCGAACACCGGGGAGCTGTTTTTT. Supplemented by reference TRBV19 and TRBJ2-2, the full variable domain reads DGGITQSPKYLFRKEGQNVTLSCEQNLNHDAMYWYRQDPGQGLRLIYYSQIVNDFQKGDIAEGYSVSREKKESFPLTVTSAQKNPTAFYLCASTTWGGSPNTGELFFGEGSRLTVL.

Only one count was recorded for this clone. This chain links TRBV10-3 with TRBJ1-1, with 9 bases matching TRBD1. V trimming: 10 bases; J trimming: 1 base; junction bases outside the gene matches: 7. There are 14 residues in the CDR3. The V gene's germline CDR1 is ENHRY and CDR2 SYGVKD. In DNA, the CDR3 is TGTGCCACGCAACAGGGGGCGCAGAACACTGAAGCTTTCTTT. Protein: CATQQGAQNTEAFF.

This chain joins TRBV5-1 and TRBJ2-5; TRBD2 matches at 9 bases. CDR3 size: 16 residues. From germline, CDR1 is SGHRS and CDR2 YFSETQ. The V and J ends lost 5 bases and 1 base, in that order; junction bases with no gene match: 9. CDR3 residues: CASRSGLAPFQETQYF. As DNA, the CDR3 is TGCGCCAGCAGAAGTGGACTAGCGCCCTTCCAAGAGACCCAGTACTTC.

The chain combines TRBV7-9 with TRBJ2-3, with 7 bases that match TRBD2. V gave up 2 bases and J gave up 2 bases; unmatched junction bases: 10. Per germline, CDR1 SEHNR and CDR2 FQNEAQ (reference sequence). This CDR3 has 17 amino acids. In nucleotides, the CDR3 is TGTGCCAGCAGCTTACCGATAGCGGGCTCCTACACAGATACGCAGTATTTT. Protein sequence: CASSLPIAGSYTDTQYF.

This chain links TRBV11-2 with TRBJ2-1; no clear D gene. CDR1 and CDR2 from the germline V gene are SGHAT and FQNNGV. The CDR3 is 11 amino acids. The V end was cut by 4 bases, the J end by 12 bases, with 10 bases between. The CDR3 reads CASSSNFGQFF. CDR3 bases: TGTGCCAGCAGCTCTAACTTTGGGCAGTTCTTC.

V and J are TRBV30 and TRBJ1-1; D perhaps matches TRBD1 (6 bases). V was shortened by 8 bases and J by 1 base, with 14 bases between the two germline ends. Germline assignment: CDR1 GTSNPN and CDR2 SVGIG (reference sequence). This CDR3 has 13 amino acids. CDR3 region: CARKAGANTEAFF. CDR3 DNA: TGTGCCCGGAAGGCAGGGGCGAACACTGAAGCTTTCTTT.

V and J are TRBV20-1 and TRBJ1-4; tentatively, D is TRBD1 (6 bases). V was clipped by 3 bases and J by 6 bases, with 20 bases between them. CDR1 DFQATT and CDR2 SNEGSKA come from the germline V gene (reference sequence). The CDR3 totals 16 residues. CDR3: CSASQPPRGSDEKLFF. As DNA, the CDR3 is TGCAGTGCTAGTCAACCCCCCAGGGGTAGCGATGAAAAACTGTTTTTT.

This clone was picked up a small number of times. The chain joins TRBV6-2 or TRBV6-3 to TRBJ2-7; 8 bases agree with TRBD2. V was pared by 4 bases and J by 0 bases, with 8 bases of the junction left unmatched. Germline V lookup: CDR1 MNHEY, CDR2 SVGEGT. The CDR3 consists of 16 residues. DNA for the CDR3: TGTGCCAGCAGTTTCGAGCGGGAGCTGGGCTCCTACGAGCAGTACTTC. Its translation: CASSFERELGSYEQYF.

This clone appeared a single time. The CDR3 sequence is CASTYAPGQWNTEAFF. CDR3 nucleotide sequence: TGCGCCAGCACTTATGCCCCGGGACAGTGGAACACTGAAGCTTTCTTT. This chain uses TRBV4-1 with TRBJ1-1; 7 nucleotides agree with TRBD1. This CDR3 spans 16 amino acids. Germline-derived CDR1 and CDR2 are MGHRA and YSYEKL. The V and J ends lost 7 bases and 1 base, in that order; junction bases with no gene match: 12.

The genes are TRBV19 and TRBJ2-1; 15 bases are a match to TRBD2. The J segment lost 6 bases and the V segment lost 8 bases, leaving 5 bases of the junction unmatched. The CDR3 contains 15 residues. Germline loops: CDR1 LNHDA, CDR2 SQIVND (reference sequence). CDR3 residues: CASARTSGRANEQFF. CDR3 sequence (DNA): TGTGCCAGTGCCCGGACTAGCGGGAGGGCCAATGAGCAGTTCTTC.

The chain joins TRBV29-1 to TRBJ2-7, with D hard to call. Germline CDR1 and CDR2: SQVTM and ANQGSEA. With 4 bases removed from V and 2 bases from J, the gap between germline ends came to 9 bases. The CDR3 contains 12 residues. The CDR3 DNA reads TGCAGCGTTGTGGCTGAGGCCTACGAGCAGTACTTC. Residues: CSVVAEAYEQYF.

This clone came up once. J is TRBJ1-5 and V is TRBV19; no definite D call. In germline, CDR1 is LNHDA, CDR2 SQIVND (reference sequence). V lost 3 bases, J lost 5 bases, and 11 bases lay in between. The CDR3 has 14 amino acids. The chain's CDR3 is CASSMRGAYQPQHF. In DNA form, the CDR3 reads TGTGCCAGTAGTATGCGAGGCGCCTATCAGCCCCAGCATTTT.

CDR3 DNA sequence: TGTGCCAGCAGCGCCTGGACTAGCGGGAGAAAGAACAATGAGCAGTTCTTC. This translates into CASSAWTSGRKNNEQFF. V is TRBV9 and J is TRBJ2-1, with 13 bases aligning to TRBD2. The CDR3 runs to 17 residues. Germline V gene lookup returns CDR1 SGDLS and CDR2 YYNGEE. Trimming removed 3 bases from V and 5 bases from J; junction bases left unmatched: 8.

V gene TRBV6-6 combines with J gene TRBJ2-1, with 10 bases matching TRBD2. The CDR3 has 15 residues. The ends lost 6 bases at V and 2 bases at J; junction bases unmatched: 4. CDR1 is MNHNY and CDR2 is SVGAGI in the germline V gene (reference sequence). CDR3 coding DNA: TGTGCCAGCAGCCCTAGCGGGAGCGCCTACAATGAGCAGTTCTTC. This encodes CASSPSGSAYNEQFF.

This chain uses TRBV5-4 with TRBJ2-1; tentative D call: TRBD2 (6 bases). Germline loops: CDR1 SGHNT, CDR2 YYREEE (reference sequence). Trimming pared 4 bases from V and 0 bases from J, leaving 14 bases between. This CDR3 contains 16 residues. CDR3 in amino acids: CASSIWSGRSYNEQFF. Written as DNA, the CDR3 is TGTGCCAGCAGCATATGGAGCGGGCGCTCCTACAATGAGCAGTTCTTC.

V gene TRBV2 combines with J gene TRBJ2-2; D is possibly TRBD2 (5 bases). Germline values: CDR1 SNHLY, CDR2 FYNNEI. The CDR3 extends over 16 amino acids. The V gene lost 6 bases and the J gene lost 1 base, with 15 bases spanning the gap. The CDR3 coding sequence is TGTGCCAGCAGCCAGGCCGGACTCCTGAACACCGGGGAGCTGTTTTTT. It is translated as CASSQAGLLNTGELFF.

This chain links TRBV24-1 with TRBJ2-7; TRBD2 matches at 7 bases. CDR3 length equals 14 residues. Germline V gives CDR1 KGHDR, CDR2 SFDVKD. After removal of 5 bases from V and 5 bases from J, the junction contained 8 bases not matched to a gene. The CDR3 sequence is CATSAAGVINEQYF. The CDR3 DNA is TGTGCCACCAGTGCCGCGGGAGTCATCAACGAGCAGTACTTC.

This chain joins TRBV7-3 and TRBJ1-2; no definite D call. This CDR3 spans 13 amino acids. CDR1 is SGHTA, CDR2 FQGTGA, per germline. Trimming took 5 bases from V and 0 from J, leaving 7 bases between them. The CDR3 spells CASSLRANYGYTF. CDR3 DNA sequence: TGTGCCAGCAGCCTCCGGGCTAACTATGGCTACACCTTC. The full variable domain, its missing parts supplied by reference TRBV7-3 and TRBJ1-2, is GAGVSQTPSNKVTEKGKYVELRCDPISGHTALYWYRQSLGQGPEFLIYFQGTGAADDSGLPNDRFFAVRPEGSVSTLKIQRTERGDSAVYLCASSLRANYGYTFGSGTRLTVV.

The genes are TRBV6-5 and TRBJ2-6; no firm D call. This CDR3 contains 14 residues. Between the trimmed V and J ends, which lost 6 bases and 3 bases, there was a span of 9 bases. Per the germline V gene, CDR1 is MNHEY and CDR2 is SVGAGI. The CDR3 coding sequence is TGTGCCAGCAGCCCGTCCTTTGGGGCCAACGTCCTGACTTTC. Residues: CASSPSFGANVLTF.

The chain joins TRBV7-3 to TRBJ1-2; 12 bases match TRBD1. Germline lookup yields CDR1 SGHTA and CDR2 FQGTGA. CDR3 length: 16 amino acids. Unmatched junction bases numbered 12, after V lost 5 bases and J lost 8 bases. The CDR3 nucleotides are TGTGCCAGCAGCCTATACCCGGGACAGGGGGCAGAAGGCTACACCTTC. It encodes CASSLYPGQGAEGYTF.

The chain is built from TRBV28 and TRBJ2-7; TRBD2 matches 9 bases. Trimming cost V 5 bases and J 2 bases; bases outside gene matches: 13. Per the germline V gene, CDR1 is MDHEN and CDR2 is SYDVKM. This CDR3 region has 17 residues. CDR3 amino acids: CASSPQQGSGSPYEQYF. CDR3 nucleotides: TGTGCCAGCAGTCCCCAGCAGGGTAGCGGGAGCCCCTACGAGCAGTACTTC.

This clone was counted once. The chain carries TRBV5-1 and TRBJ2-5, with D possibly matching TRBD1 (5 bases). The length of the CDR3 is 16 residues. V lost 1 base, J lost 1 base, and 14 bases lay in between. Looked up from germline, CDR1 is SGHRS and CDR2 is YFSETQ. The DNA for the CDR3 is TGCGCCAGCAGCTTGTGGCCCGTGGGGCTCCAAGAGACCCAGTACTTC. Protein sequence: CASSLWPVGLQETQYF.

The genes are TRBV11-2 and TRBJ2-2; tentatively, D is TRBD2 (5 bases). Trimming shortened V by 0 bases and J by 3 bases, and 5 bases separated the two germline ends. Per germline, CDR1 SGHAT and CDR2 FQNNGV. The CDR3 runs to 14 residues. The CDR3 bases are TGTGCCAGCAGCTTAGAGCGGGACACCGGGGAGCTGTTTTTT. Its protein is CASSLERDTGELFF.

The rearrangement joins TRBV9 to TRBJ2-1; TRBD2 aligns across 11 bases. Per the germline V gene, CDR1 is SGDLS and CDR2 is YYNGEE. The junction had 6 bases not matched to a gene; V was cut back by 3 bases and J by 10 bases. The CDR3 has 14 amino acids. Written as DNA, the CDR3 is TGTGCCAGCAGCGGCACTAGCGGGAGTCGGGAGCAGTTCTTC. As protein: CASSGTSGSREQFF.

CDR3 residues: CASSMGYAGVGYNEQFF. CDR3 coding DNA: TGTGCCAGTAGTATGGGGTATGCGGGAGTAGGGTACAATGAGCAGTTCTTC. The chain uses TRBV19 and TRBJ2-1; 7 bases are shared with TRBD2. The V segment lost 3 bases and the J segment 4 bases; nucleotides outside the gene matches: 12. Germline lookup yields CDR1 LNHDA and CDR2 SQIVND (reference sequence). The CDR3 is made up of 17 amino acids.

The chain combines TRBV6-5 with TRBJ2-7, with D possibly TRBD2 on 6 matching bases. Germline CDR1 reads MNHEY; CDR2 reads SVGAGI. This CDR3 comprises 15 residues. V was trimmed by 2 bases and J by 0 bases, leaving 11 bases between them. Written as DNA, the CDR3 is TGTGCCAGCAGTTACGTGGGGGGAGGCTCCTACGAGCAGTACTTC. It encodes CASSYVGGGSYEQYF.

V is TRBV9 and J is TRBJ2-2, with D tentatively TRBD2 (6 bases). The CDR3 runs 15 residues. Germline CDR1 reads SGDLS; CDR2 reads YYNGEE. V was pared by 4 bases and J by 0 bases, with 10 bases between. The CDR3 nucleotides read TGTGCCAGCAGCAATCGACTAGCGAACACCGGGGAGCTGTTTTTT. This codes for CASSNRLANTGELFF. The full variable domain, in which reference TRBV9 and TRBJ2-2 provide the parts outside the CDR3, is DSGVTQTPKHLITATGQRVTLRCSPRSGDLSVYWYQQSLDQGLQFLIQYYNGEERAKGNILERFSAQQFPDLHSELNLSSLELGDSALYFCASSNRLANTGELFFGEGSRLTVL.

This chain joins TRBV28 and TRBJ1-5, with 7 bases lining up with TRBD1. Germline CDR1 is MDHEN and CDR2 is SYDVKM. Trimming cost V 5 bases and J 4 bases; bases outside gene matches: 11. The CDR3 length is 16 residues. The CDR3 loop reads CASSPRTGLGNQPQHF. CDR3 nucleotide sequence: TGTGCCAGCAGTCCGCGGACAGGTTTGGGAAATCAGCCCCAGCATTTT.

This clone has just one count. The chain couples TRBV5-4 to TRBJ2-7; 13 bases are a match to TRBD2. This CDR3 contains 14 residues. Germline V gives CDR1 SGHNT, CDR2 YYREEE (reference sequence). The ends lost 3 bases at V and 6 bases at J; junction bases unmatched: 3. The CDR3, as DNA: TGTGCCAGCAGCTCAGGACTAGCGGGAGTCGAGCAGTACTTC. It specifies CASSSGLAGVEQYF.